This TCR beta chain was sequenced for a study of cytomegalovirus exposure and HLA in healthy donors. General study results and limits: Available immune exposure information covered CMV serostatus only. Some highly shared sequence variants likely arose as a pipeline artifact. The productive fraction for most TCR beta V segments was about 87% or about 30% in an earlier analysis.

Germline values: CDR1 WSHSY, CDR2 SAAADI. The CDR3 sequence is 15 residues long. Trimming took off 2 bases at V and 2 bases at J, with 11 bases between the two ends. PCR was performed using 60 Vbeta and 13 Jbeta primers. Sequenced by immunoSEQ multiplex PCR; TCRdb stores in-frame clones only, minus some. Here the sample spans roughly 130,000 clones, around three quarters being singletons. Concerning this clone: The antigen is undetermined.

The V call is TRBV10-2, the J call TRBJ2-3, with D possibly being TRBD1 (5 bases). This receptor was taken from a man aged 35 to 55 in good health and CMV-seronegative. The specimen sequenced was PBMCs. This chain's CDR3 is CASSEPRGNTDTQYF. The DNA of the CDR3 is TGCGCCAGCAGTGAGCCTAGGGGAAACACAGATACGCAGTATTTT.